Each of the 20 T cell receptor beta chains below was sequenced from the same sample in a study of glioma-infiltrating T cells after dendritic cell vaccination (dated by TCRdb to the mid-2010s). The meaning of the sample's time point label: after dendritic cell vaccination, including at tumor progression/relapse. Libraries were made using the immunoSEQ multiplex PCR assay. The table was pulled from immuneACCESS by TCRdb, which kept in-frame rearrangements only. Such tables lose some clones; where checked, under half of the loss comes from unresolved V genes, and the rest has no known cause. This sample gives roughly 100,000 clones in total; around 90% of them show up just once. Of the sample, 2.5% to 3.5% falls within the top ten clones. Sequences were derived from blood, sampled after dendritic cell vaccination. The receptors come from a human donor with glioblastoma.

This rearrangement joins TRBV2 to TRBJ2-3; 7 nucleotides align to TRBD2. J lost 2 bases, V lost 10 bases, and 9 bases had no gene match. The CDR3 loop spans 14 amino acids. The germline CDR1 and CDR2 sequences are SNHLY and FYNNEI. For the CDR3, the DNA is TGTGCCACACATGGGGAGCGGGACACAGATACGCAGTATTTT. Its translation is CATHGERDTDTQYF.

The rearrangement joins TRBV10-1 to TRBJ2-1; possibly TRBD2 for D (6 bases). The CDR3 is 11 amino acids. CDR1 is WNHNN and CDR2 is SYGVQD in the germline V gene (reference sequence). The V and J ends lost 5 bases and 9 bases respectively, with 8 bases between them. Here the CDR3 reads CASSIGGEQFF. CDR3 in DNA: TGCGCCAGCAGTATCGGGGGTGAGCAGTTCTTC.

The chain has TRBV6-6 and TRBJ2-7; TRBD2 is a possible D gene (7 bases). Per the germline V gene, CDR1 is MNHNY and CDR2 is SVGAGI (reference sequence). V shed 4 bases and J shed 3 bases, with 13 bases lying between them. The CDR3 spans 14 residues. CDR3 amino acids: CASSSVGGGYEQYF. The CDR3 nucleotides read TGTGCCAGCAGTTCCGTAGGGGGGGGCTACGAGCAGTACTTC.

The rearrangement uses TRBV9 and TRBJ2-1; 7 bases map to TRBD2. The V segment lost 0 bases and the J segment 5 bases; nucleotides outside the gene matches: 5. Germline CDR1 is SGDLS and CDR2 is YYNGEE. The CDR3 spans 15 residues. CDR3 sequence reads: CASSVDGGSHNEQFF. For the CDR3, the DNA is TGTGCCAGCAGCGTAGATGGCGGGAGCCACAATGAGCAGTTCTTC.

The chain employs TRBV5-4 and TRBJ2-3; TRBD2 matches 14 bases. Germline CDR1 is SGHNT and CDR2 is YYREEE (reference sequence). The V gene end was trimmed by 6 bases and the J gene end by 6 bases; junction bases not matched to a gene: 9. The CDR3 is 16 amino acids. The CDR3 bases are TGTGCCAGCACCCGCGGGGGGACTAGCGGGGGTGATACGCAGTATTTT. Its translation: CASTRGGTSGGDTQYF. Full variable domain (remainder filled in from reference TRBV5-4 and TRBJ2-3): ETGVTQSPTHLIKTRGQQVTLRCSSQSGHNTVSWYQQALGQGPQFIFQYYREEENGRGNFPPRFSGLQFPNYSSELNVNALELDDSALYLCASTRGGTSGGDTQYFGPGTRLTVL.

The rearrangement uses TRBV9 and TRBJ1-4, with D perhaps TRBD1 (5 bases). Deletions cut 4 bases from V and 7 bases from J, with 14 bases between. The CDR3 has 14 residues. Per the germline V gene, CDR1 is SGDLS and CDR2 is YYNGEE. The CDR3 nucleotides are TGTGCCAGCAGCCCCCTGGGGGGGGGTGAAAAACTGTTTTTT. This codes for CASSPLGGGEKLFF. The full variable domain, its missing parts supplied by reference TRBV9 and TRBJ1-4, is DSGVTQTPKHLITATGQRVTLRCSPRSGDLSVYWYQQSLDQGLQFLIQYYNGEERAKGNILERFSAQQFPDLHSELNLSSLELGDSALYFCASSPLGGGEKLFFGSGTQLSVL.

The CDR3 sequence: CATSRDLGYEQYF. CDR3 DNA sequence: TGTGCCACCAGCAGAGATCTAGGATACGAGCAGTACTTC. The gene calls are TRBV15 and TRBJ2-7; D is uncertain. V shed 0 bases and J shed 4 bases, with 7 bases lying between them. Germline V CDR1 and CDR2: LNHNV, YYDKDF (reference sequence). This CDR3 is 13 amino acids long.

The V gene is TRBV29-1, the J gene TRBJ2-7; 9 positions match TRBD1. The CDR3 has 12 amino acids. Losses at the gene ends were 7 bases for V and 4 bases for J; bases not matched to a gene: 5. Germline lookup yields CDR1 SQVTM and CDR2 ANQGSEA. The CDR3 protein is CSAGQGRYEQYF. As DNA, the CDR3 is TGCAGCGCTGGACAGGGGCGATACGAGCAGTACTTC.

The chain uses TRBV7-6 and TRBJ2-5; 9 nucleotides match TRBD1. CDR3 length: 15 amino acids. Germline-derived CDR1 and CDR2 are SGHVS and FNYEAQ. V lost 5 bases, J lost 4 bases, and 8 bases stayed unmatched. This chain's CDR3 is CASSPTTGGRETQYF. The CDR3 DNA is TGTGCCAGCAGCCCAACGACAGGGGGTCGAGAGACCCAGTACTTC.

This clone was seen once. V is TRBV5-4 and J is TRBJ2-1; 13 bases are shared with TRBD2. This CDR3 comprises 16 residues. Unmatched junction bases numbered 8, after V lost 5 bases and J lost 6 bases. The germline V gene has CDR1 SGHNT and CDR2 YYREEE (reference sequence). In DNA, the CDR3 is TGTGCCAGCAGTCGTGTCGGGACTAGCGGGGCCAATGAGCAGTTCTTC. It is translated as CASSRVGTSGANEQFF.

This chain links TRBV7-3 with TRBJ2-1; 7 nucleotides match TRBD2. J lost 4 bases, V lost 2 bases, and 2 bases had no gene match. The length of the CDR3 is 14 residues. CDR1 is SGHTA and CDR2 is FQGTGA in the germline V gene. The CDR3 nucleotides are TGTGCCAGCAGCTTATCAGCGGGATACAATGAGCAGTTCTTC. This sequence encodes CASSLSAGYNEQFF. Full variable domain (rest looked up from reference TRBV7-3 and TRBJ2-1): GAGVSQTPSNKVTEKGKYVELRCDPISGHTALYWYRQSLGQGPEFLIYFQGTGAADDSGLPNDRFFAVRPEGSVSTLKIQRTERGDSAVYLCASSLSAGYNEQFFGPGTRLTVL.

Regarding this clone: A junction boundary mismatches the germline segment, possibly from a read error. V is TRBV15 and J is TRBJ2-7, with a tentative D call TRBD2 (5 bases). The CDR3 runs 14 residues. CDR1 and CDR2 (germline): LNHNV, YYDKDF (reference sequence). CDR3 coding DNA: TGTGCCACCAGCAGGGACTTACTCCCCGGTGAGTCGAACTTC. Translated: CATSRDLLPGESNF.

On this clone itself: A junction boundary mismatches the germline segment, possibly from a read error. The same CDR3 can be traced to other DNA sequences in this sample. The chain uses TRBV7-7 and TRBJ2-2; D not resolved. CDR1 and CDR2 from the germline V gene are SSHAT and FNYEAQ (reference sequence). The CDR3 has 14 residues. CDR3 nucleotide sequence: TGTGCTAGCAGCTTAGCTAGAGGAACCGGGGAGCTGTTTTTT. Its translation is CASSLARGTGELFF.

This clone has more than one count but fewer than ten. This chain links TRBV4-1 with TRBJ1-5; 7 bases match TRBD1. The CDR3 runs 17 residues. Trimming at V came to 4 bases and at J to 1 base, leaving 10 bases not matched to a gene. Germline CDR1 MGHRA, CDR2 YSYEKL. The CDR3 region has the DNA TGCGCCAGCAGCCGCATACTGACAGGGTTAAGCAATCAGCCCCAGCATTTT. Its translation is CASSRILTGLSNQPQHF.

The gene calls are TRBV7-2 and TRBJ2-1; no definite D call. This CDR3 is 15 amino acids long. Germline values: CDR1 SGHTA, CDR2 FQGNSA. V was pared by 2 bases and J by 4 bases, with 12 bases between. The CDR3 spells CASSLLGFGYNEQFF. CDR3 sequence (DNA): TGTGCCAGCAGCTTACTAGGATTCGGTTACAATGAGCAGTTCTTC.

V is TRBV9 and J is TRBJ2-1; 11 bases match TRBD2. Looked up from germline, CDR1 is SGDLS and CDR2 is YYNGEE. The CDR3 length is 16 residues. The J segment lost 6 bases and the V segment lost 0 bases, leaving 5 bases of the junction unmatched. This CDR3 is CASSVGPSGGINEQFF. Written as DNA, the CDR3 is TGTGCCAGCAGCGTAGGCCCTAGCGGGGGGATCAATGAGCAGTTCTTC.

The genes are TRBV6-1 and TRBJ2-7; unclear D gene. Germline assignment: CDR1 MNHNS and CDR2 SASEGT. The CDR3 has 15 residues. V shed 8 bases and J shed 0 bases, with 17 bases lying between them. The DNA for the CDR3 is TGTGCCAGCTACGGGTTGACGTTAAGCTCCTACGAGCAGTACTTC. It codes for CASYGLTLSSYEQYF.

The CDR3 DNA reads as TGTGCCAGCAGCCAAGACTACAGGGTTCCAACCTACGAGCAGTACTTC. Translating gives CASSQDYRVPTYEQYF. This rearrangement joins TRBV4-2 to TRBJ2-7; D is perhaps TRBD1 (6 bases). The CDR3 spans 16 residues. Germline values: CDR1 LGHNA, CDR2 YNFKEQ. The germline V and J ends were trimmed by 0 bases and 2 bases, with 14 bases remaining between them.

The CDR3 here is CASSPSGGVNEQFF. The CDR3 coding sequence is TGTGCCAGCAGCCCCAGCGGGGGGGTTAATGAGCAGTTCTTC. This sequence joins TRBV11-2 and TRBJ2-1; TRBD2 aligns across 10 bases. Germline CDR1 and CDR2: SGHAT and FQNNGV. This CDR3 contains 14 residues. The junction had 5 bases not matched to a gene; V was cut back by 5 bases and J by 7 bases.

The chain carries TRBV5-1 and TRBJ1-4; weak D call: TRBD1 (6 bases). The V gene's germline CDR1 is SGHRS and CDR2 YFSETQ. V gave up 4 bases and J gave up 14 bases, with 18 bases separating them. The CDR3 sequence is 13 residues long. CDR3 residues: CASSTQGTTPLFF. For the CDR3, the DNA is TGCGCCAGCAGCACTCAGGGGACGACTCCTCTGTTTTTT.